The T cell receptor (beta chain) under discussion was sequenced for a study of T cell responses to AZD1222 COVID-19 vaccine. Sequenced by immunoSEQ multiplex PCR; TCRdb stores in-frame clones only, minus some. The data contain fewer than 120,000 clones, more than 90% of them seen just once; the ten biggest clones take up about 2.5%. CDR1 is MNHEY, CDR2 SVGAGI, per germline. The junction had 5 bases not matched to a gene; V was cut back by 7 bases and J by 0 bases. The CDR3 runs to 15 residues. Pooled together were second doses at about 4 or about 12 weeks. The sequence was collected from an adult who received the AZD1222 COVID-19 vaccine. The starting material was peripheral blood, obtained 28 days after the second AZD1222 dose. This chain uses TRBV6-5 with TRBJ2-2, with 7 bases aligning to TRBD1. Written as DNA, the CDR3 is TGTGCCAGCACCCAAGGGGGCGCGAACACCGGGGAGCTGTTTTTT. Residues: CASTQGGANTGELFF.